One sample yielded the 21 T cell receptor beta chains listed below, sequenced in a study of Tregs in tolerant kidney transplant recipients. Recipients received nonmyeloablative bone marrow transplants from related graft donors, with transient mixed chimerism. This table comes from immunoSEQ multiplex PCR, and its TCRdb copy is limited to in-frame clones, with some not included. Among approximately 60,000 clones listed, approximately 89% were seen once. The sample here was CD4+ T cells from blood (PBMCs), taken 6 months after the transplant. These receptors all stem from a human patient who received a combined kidney and bone marrow transplant. Some of these T cells may belong to the graft donor.

The gene calls are TRBV10-3 and TRBJ2-3; D not certain. In germline, CDR1 is ENHRY, CDR2 SYGVKD. V was shortened by 3 bases and J by 2 bases, with 15 bases between the two germline ends. CDR3 length: 16 amino acids. CDR3 loop: CAISEVGRPVTDTQYF. As DNA, the CDR3 is TGTGCCATCAGTGAAGTGGGCCGGCCTGTCACAGATACGCAGTATTTT.

The chain is built from TRBV18 and TRBJ2-7; a possible D gene is TRBD2 (6 bases). V was shortened by 0 bases and J by 2 bases, with 11 bases between the two germline ends. Germline loops: CDR1 KGHSH, CDR2 LQKENI. CDR3 length equals 15 residues. In DNA, the CDR3 is TGTGCCAGCTCACCACCGCGGGGCTCGACCTACGAGCAGTACTTC. Protein sequence: CASSPPRGSTYEQYF.

This clone was counted between two and nine times. The V and J genes are TRBV18 and TRBJ1-2; D remains unclear. The CDR3 is made up of 15 amino acids. Trimming removed 2 bases from V and 4 bases from J, with 14 bases in between. Germline V CDR1 and CDR2: KGHSH, LQKENI. CDR3 DNA: TGTGCCAGCTCACCATCGTTCGAGGCGCGCTATGGCTACACCTTC. Its translation: CASSPSFEARYGYTF.

The chain links TRBV6-5 to TRBJ2-7; weak D call: TRBD2 (5 bases). In germline, CDR1 is MNHEY, CDR2 SVGAGI. The CDR3 length is 14 residues. Trimming removed 7 bases from V and 3 bases from J, with 16 bases in between. In nucleotides, the CDR3 is TGTGCCAGCACCCCCCATCGGGGAAACTACGAGCAGTACTTC. Translating it yields CASTPHRGNYEQYF.

CDR3 loop: CASTPRTGHSNQPQHF. CDR3 coding DNA: TGTGCCAGTACCCCTAGGACAGGACATAGCAATCAGCCCCAGCATTTT. This sequence joins TRBV19 and TRBJ1-5; 7 bases agree with TRBD1. From germline, CDR1 is LNHDA and CDR2 SQIVND (reference sequence). The CDR3 totals 16 residues. V was pared by 7 bases and J by 0 bases, with 9 bases of the junction left unmatched.

V and J are TRBV5-4 and TRBJ1-1; D not resolved. Per the germline V gene, CDR1 is SGHNT and CDR2 is YYREEE (reference sequence). The CDR3 runs to 14 residues. V was shortened by 0 bases and J by 4 bases, with 10 bases between the two germline ends. CDR3 bases: TGTGCCAGCAGCTTGGAGGCGGGAGGCACTGAAGCTTTCTTT. It specifies CASSLEAGGTEAFF.

This chain uses TRBV5-1 with TRBJ1-1, with 7 bases matching TRBD1. J lost 10 bases, V lost 4 bases, and 16 bases had no gene match. The CDR3 sequence is 15 residues long. The germline gives CDR1 SGHRS, CDR2 YFSETQ. The CDR3 region has the DNA TGCGCCAGCAGCCGGATACAGGGGAAAGGGACGGCAGCTTTCTTT. Translated, it gives CASSRIQGKGTAAFF.

V is TRBV2 and J is TRBJ1-6; unclear D gene. Germline-derived CDR1 and CDR2 are SNHLY and FYNNEI. Trimming took 9 bases from V and 2 from J, leaving 11 bases between them. CDR3 size: 14 residues. The DNA for the CDR3 is TGTGCCAGTCGCCCGGGGACCTATAATTCACCCCTCCACTTT. It yields the protein CASRPGTYNSPLHF.

V usage is TRBV21-1 and J usage is TRBJ2-7; whether TRBD1, the table's D call, matches the DNA was not checked. TRBV21-1 has pseudogene status. The CDR3 sequence is 12 residues long. The CDR3 region is CASSKPRTGEDF. CDR3 in DNA: TGTGCCAGCAGCAAACCCCGTACAGGGGAGGACTTC.

The rearrangement links TRBV11-3 to TRBJ2-6; D ambiguous. Between the trimmed V and J ends, which lost 1 base and 0 bases, there was a span of 4 bases. CDR3 length: 15 amino acids. Germline CDR1 and CDR2: SGHNT and YENEEA. For the CDR3, the DNA is TGTGCCAGCAGCTTAGGGGCCTCTGGGGCCAACGTCCTGACTTTC. Translation: CASSLGASGANVLTF.

The rearrangement links TRBV13 to TRBJ2-3; 8 bases are shared with TRBD1. The V and J ends lost 5 bases and 3 bases, in that order; junction bases with no gene match: 4. The germline gives CDR1 PRHDT, CDR2 FYEKMQ (reference sequence). The CDR3 is made up of 14 amino acids. CDR3 bases: TGTGCCAGCAGCCTAAGGACAGGGACAGATACGCAGTATTTT. Its protein is CASSLRTGTDTQYF.

Note on this clone: The junction departs from the called germline gene at one end, perhaps through a read error. Other DNA sequences in the same sample also yield this CDR3. The V call is TRBV27, the J call TRBJ1-6; D unresolved. Germline CDR1 and CDR2: MNHEY and SMNVEV (reference sequence). This CDR3 is built from 14 residues. The CDR3 reads CASSLGRYNSPLHF. CDR3 DNA sequence: TGTGCCAGCAGCCTGGGGAGATATAATTCCCCCCTCCACTTT.

The chain recombines TRBV7-3 with TRBJ2-1; 8 bases map to TRBD1. V lost 5 bases and J lost 3; bases outside the gene matches: 27. CDR1 is SGHTA and CDR2 is FQGTGA in the germline V gene. This CDR3 comprises 22 residues. The CDR3 protein is CASSRWTGSMRDFSTNYNEQFF. CDR3 nucleotides: TGTGCCAGCAGCCGGTGGACAGGGAGTATGCGGGACTTCTCCACAAACTACAATGAGCAGTTCTTC. Using reference TRBV7-3 and TRBJ2-1 for the parts outside the CDR3, the full variable domain is GAGVSQTPSNKVTEKGKYVELRCDPISGHTALYWYRQSLGQGPEFLIYFQGTGAADDSGLPNDRFFAVRPEGSVSTLKIQRTERGDSAVYLCASSRWTGSMRDFSTNYNEQFFGPGTRLTVL.

The V gene is TRBV27, the J gene TRBJ2-3, with D perhaps matching TRBD1 (6 bases). Germline values: CDR1 MNHEY, CDR2 SMNVEV (reference sequence). Trimming stripped 6 bases from V and 0 bases from J, with 16 bases between. The CDR3 contains 16 residues. For the CDR3, the DNA is TGTGCCAGCAGCAGAACAGGGATCACTAGCACAGATACGCAGTATTTT. Its protein product is CASSRTGITSTDTQYF.

This chain joins TRBV7-3 and TRBJ2-2; TRBD1 matches at 8 bases. The V segment lost 3 bases and the J segment 4 bases; nucleotides outside the gene matches: 4. Germline V CDR1 and CDR2: SGHTA, FQGTGA. This CDR3 is 15 amino acids long. CDR3 coding DNA: TGTGCCAGCAGCTTCCAGGGGGCCGGCACCGGGGAGCTGTTTTTT. Residues: CASSFQGAGTGELFF.

This chain joins TRBV1 and TRBJ2-2; TRBD1 reflects the table's D call only, with no check against the DNA. TRBV1 is listed as a pseudogene. The CDR3 loop spans 20 amino acids. CDR3 sequence: CTSSQAFFLKTSQGTGELFF. In nucleotides, the CDR3 is TGCACCAGCAGCCAAGCCTTCTTCCTAAAGACATCCCAGGGAACCGGGGAGCTGTTTTTT.

This chain uses TRBV9 with TRBJ2-1, with D perhaps matching TRBD2 (6 bases). CDR1 and CDR2 (germline): SGDLS, YYNGEE. The CDR3 extends over 18 amino acids. V was shortened by 4 bases and J by 0 bases, with 20 bases between the two germline ends. CDR3 sequence reads: CASSPPLLASGSYNEQFF. The CDR3 bases are TGTGCCAGCAGCCCACCCCTACTAGCCAGCGGCTCCTACAATGAGCAGTTCTTC.

This chain links TRBV4-3 with TRBJ2-7, with 10 positions matching TRBD1. Per germline, CDR1 LGHNA and CDR2 YSLEER. The CDR3 length is 17 residues. J was trimmed by 12 bases and V by 0 bases; bases with no gene match: 17. CDR3 nucleotides: TGCGCCAGCAGCCAAGATCTTCGAGGGACAGGGGCATGGGCCCGGTACTTC. It codes for CASSQDLRGTGAWARYF.

The CDR3 coding sequence is TGTGCCAGCAGCTTCCTCAATCAGGGGGGCTACACCTTC. Encoded protein: CASSFLNQGGYTF. This rearrangement joins TRBV5-6 to TRBJ1-2; possible D gene TRBD1, 6 bases. V was clipped by 2 bases and J by 8 bases, with 13 bases between them. Germline V gene lookup returns CDR1 SGHDT and CDR2 YYEEEE. This CDR3 is 13 amino acids long.

The chain links TRBV13 to TRBJ2-1; TRBD2 matches 10 bases. The germline V gene encodes CDR1 PRHDT and CDR2 FYEKMQ (reference sequence). The CDR3 runs 16 residues. After removal of 4 bases from V and 3 bases from J, the junction contained 6 bases not matched to a gene. CDR3: CASSSQLAGLYNEQFF. The CDR3, as DNA: TGTGCCAGCAGCTCACAACTAGCGGGACTCTACAATGAGCAGTTCTTC.

V usage is TRBV4-1 and J usage is TRBJ2-7, with TRBD2 identical over 10 bases. CDR1 is MGHRA and CDR2 is YSYEKL in the germline V gene. This CDR3 spans 18 amino acids. With V trimmed by 4 bases and J by 6 bases, 18 bases remained unmatched. The CDR3 nucleotides are TGCGCCAGCAGCCTCGGCCTAGCGGGAGATCTTTCTTCGGGCGAGCAGTACTTC. This translates into CASSLGLAGDLSSGEQYF.